One sample yielded the 2 T cell receptor beta chains listed below, sequenced in a study of blood T cell repertoires in COVID-19. Only in-frame clones appear in the TCRdb table, and some are missing; sequencing was by immunoSEQ multiplex PCR. Of 300,000 to 350,000 clones listed, over 75% are singletons. Sequencing input: PBMCs or T cells enriched from blood (not recorded which). All receptors come from a man aged 25 to 45 who had recovered from COVID-19.

V gene TRBV6-5 combines with J gene TRBJ2-7; a possible D gene is TRBD1 (6 bases). The CDR3 is made up of 13 amino acids. V lost 0 bases and J lost 3, with 6 bases in between. Germline CDR1 reads MNHEY; CDR2 reads SVGAGI. CDR3 nucleotides: TGTGCCAGCAGTTACTCACAGGGCTACGAGCAGTACTTC. Translated, it gives CASSYSQGYEQYF.

The chain has TRBV7-3 and TRBJ2-1, with a tentative D call TRBD1 (6 bases). The length of the CDR3 is 14 residues. Germline CDR1 SGHTA, CDR2 FQGTGA. V was cut by 4 bases and J by 6 bases, with 13 bases left in between. For the CDR3, the DNA is TGTGCCAGCAGCTCTATGGACAGTCTCAATGAGCAGTTCTTC. This gives the protein CASSSMDSLNEQFF. The full variable domain, with the rest looked up from reference TRBV7-3 and TRBJ2-1, is GAGVSQTPSNKVTEKGKYVELRCDPISGHTALYWYRQSLGQGPEFLIYFQGTGAADDSGLPNDRFFAVRPEGSVSTLKIQRTERGDSAVYLCASSSMDSLNEQFFGPGTRLTVL.